The clone carrying this T cell receptor beta chain was recorded many times. No antigen is known for it. The library was built for alpha chains, so this beta chain is an off-target read and its size means little. This sample was taken from a study of spatial heterogeneity in lung cancer. Study observations and caveats: Mutation tallies in tumors tracked expanded intratumoral alpha and beta TCR counts.

In TCRdb, the 5' RACE reads were re-called with MiXCR into one record per CDR3 protein. The table has about 7,400 distinct CDR3 sequences, more than 13% seen once. Described time point: sample taken at primary tumor resection. The CDR3 has 12 amino acids. Trimming removed 4 bases from V and 10 bases from J; junction bases left unmatched: 6. The V gene's germline CDR1 is MNHEY and CDR2 SVGEGT. This TCR came from a female donor with early-stage non-small cell lung cancer. The J gene is TRBJ1-1, the V gene TRBV6-2 or TRBV6-3; 7 bases align to TRBD1. The starting material was lung tumor tissue, obtained at surgery. In nucleotides, the CDR3 is TGTGCCAGCAGTTGGGACAGAGATAGAGCTTTCTTT. Encoded protein: CASSWDRDRAFF.